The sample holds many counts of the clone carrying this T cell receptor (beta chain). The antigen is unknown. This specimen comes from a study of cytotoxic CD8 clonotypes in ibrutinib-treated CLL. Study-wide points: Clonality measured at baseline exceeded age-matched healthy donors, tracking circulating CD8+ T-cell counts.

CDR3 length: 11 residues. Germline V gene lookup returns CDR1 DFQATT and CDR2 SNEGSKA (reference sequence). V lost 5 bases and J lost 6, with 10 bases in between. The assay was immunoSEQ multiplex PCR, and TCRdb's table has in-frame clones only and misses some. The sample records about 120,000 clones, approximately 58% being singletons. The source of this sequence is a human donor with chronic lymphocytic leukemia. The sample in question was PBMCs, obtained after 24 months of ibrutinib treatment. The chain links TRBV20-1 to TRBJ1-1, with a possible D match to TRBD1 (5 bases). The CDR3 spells CSAQGVSEAFF. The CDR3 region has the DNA TGCAGTGCTCAGGGTGTCTCTGAAGCTTTCTTT.